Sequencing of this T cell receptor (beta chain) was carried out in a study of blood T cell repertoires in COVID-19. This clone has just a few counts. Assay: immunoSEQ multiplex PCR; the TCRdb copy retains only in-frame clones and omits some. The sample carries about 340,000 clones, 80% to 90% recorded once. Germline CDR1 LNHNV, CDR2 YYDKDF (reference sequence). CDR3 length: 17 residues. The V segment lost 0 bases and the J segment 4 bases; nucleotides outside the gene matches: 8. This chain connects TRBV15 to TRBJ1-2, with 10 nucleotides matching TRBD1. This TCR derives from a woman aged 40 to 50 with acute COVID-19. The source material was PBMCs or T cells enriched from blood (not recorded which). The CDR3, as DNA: TGTGCCACCAGCAGAGATTCCCCCCGGACAGGGGGCTATGGCTACACCTTC. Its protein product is CATSRDSPRTGGYGYTF.